The clone carrying this T cell receptor beta chain was recorded many times. The target antigen is unknown. This entry comes from a study of T cells in Graves' hyperthyroidism and ophthalmopathy. Overall study findings and caveats: Ophthalmopathy was identified by the model a median about 6.8 months ahead of onset.

The J segment lost 5 bases and the V segment lost 6 bases, leaving 16 bases of the junction unmatched. Germline V gene lookup returns CDR1 ENHRY and CDR2 SYGVKD. This CDR3 is 17 amino acids long. The TCR beta CDR3 regions underwent amplification using RNA transcripts as the source. The primer set for the first-round RT-PCR of the TCR CDR3 was HTBI. Each CDR3 protein is one row after TCRdb ran MiXCR on the multiplex PCR reads. The repertoire includes under 400,000 distinct CDR3 sequences, around 18% of them detected once, and 15% to 19% sits in the top ten. Fresh peripheral blood, 7.5 to 10 ml, was the source of the PBMCs.

V and J are TRBV10-3 and TRBJ1-1; 9 positions match TRBD1. The receptor comes from a woman aged 40 to 49 with Graves' ophthalmopathy. Sequencing was performed on blood. The DNA of the CDR3 is TGTGCCATCAGGGGGGGGACAGGGACGATTGAACAGACTGAAGCTTTCTTT. Its protein product is CAIRGGTGTIEQTEAFF.